This T cell receptor beta chain derives from a study of identical twins. TCRdb re-called the 5' RACE reads through MiXCR, storing one row per CDR3 protein. This sample carries roughly 700,000 distinct CDR3 sequences, under 9% of them seen once, and the ten largest clones take around 0.95%. The CDR3 contains 17 residues. Separately, the same data were catalogued under a study of yellow fever vaccine responses in identical twins.

Sequenced: PBMCs. J is TRBJ2-2 and V is TRBV12-2; whether TRBD2, the table's D call, matches the DNA was not checked. TRBV12-2 is a known pseudogene. This sequence originates from a woman aged 18 to 35 in good health. CDR3 residues: CASRQIGLAGYTGELFF. CDR3 nucleotide sequence: TGTGCAAGTCGCCAAATAGGACTAGCGGGATACACCGGGGAGCTGTTTTTT.